This passage covers 15 T cell receptor beta chains from one sample sequenced in a study of blood T cell repertoires in COVID-19. Measured with immunoSEQ multiplex PCR; TCRdb has only the in-frame clones, and not every one. This table holds about 88,000 clones, about 88% found once. The sample comprised peripheral blood. These receptors originate from an elderly woman with acute or convalescent COVID-19.

The V call is TRBV7-9, the J call TRBJ1-5; 11 nucleotides agree with TRBD1. The V segment lost 5 bases and the J segment 1 base; nucleotides outside the gene matches: 10. The CDR3 contains 18 residues. CDR1 SEHNR and CDR2 FQNEAQ come from the germline V gene (reference sequence). This chain's CDR3 is CASSTGQGAVPSNQPQHF. As DNA, the CDR3 is TGTGCCAGCAGCACTGGACAGGGGGCGGTTCCCAGCAATCAGCCCCAGCATTTT. The complete variable domain, with remaining parts taken from reference TRBV7-9 and TRBJ1-5, reads DTGVSQNPRHKITKRGQNVTFRCDPISEHNRLYWYRQTLGQGPEFLTYFQNEAQLEKSRLLSDRFSAERPKGSFSTLEIQRTEQGDSAMYLCASSTGQGAVPSNQPQHFGDGTRLSIL.

The genes are TRBV6-5 and TRBJ2-7; TRBD2 aligns across 10 bases. Germline CDR1 is MNHEY and CDR2 is SVGAGI. Unmatched junction bases numbered 3, after V lost 1 base and J lost 3 bases. This CDR3 has 15 amino acids. The CDR3 DNA follows: TGTGCCAGCAGTTACTTCCTAGCGGGGGACTACGAGCAGTACTTC. It codes for CASSYFLAGDYEQYF.

This chain connects TRBV5-1 to TRBJ1-6, with no clear D. This CDR3 is built from 14 residues. V was cut by 0 bases and J by 8 bases, with 9 bases left in between. Germline V lookup: CDR1 SGHRS, CDR2 YFSETQ. This CDR3 reads CASSLELLDSPLHF. In DNA form, the CDR3 reads TGCGCCAGCAGCTTGGAGCTACTGGATTCACCCCTCCACTTT.

J is TRBJ2-7 and V is TRBV7-8; D may be TRBD2 (6 bases). V lost 5 bases and J lost 3, with 14 bases in between. The CDR3 extends over 14 amino acids. Looked up from germline, CDR1 is SGHVS and CDR2 is FQNEAQ. The CDR3 DNA follows: TGTGCCAGCAGCCCCCGGGGGATGAGCTACGAGCAGTACTTC. As protein: CASSPRGMSYEQYF.

The rearrangement uses TRBV11-2 and TRBJ2-7, with D tentatively TRBD2 (6 bases). Trimming stripped 1 base from V and 7 bases from J, with 20 bases between. CDR1 and CDR2 (germline): SGHAT, FQNNGV. The CDR3 is 16 residues long. The CDR3 region has the DNA TGTGCCAGCAGCTTAGTTGCGACTAGTCGTTATGTGGAGCAGTACTTC. Translation gives CASSLVATSRYVEQYF.

This chain uses TRBV7-9 with TRBJ2-7, with 10 bases aligning to TRBD1. V trimming: 1 base; J trimming: 6 bases; junction bases outside the gene matches: 9. Germline V gene lookup returns CDR1 SEHNR and CDR2 FQNEAQ (reference sequence). The CDR3 runs to 16 residues. The CDR3 region is CASSLDGTGDPFEQYF. CDR3 nucleotide sequence: TGTGCCAGCAGCTTAGACGGGACAGGGGACCCGTTCGAGCAGTACTTC.

This chain connects TRBV7-9 to TRBJ1-2, with 9 positions matching TRBD1. V lost 3 bases, J lost 7 bases, and 3 bases stayed unmatched. Germline CDR1 is SEHNR and CDR2 is FQNEAQ (reference sequence). CDR3 length: 13 amino acids. This chain's CDR3 is CASSFTGGSGYTF. CDR3 coding DNA: TGTGCCAGCAGCTTCACAGGGGGCTCTGGCTACACCTTC.

CDR3 protein: CASNQGPDTEAFF. The CDR3 DNA is TGTGCCAGCAATCAGGGGCCGGACACTGAAGCTTTCTTT. The gene calls are TRBV6-5 and TRBJ1-1, with D possibly TRBD1 on 6 matching bases. The CDR3 runs to 13 residues. Per germline, CDR1 MNHEY and CDR2 SVGAGI. The V and J ends lost 7 bases and 3 bases respectively, with 12 bases between them.

The chain links TRBV29-1 to TRBJ2-1, with D tentatively TRBD2 (5 bases). CDR1 and CDR2 from the germline V gene are SQVTM and ANQGSEA. This CDR3 is 13 amino acids long. V dropped 3 bases and J dropped 3 bases, with 9 bases sitting between them. The CDR3, as DNA: TGCAGCGTTGATAGAGGGTTCTACAATGAGCAGTTCTTC. It codes for CSVDRGFYNEQFF.

This rearrangement joins TRBV27 to TRBJ2-7, with TRBD2 as a possible D gene (5 bases). Germline V gene sequence: CDR1 MNHEY, CDR2 SMNVEV (reference sequence). V lost 2 bases to trimming and J lost 0 bases, with 11 bases between them. The CDR3 has 15 amino acids. This CDR3 reads CASSLEGDPSYEQYF. In DNA, the CDR3 is TGTGCCAGCAGTTTAGAGGGCGACCCCTCCTACGAGCAGTACTTC.

This rearrangement joins TRBV19 to TRBJ1-5, with D uncertain. V was trimmed by 2 bases and J by 5 bases, leaving 10 bases between them. CDR3 length: 14 amino acids. CDR1 and CDR2 from the germline V gene are LNHDA and SQIVND (reference sequence). The CDR3 loop reads CASSILYSDQPQHF. CDR3 sequence (DNA): TGTGCCAGTAGTATATTGTACTCTGATCAGCCCCAGCATTTT.

The chain is built from TRBV28 and TRBJ1-2; D gene uncertain. V was shortened by 3 bases and J by 8 bases, with 10 bases between the two germline ends. The germline V gene encodes CDR1 MDHEN and CDR2 SYDVKM. This CDR3 is 12 amino acids long. The CDR3 DNA reads TGTGCCAGCAGTTTTAGAGGGAACGGCTACACCTTC. It specifies CASSFRGNGYTF.

In DNA, the CDR3 is TGTGCCAGCTGTCCGACCGGGAGGTACACTGAAGCTTTCTTT. Residues: CASCPTGRYTEAFF. The rearrangement uses TRBV6-5 and TRBJ1-1; unclear D gene. This CDR3 is 14 amino acids long. Trimming took off 8 bases at V and 3 bases at J, with 16 bases between the two ends. CDR1 MNHEY and CDR2 SVGAGI come from the germline V gene.

This clone was found once. V and J are TRBV19 and TRBJ2-5; 7 bases align to TRBD1. CDR3 length: 13 residues. CDR1 is LNHDA and CDR2 is SQIVND in the germline V gene (reference sequence). V lost 4 bases to trimming and J lost 5 bases; unmatched junction nucleotides: 4. The CDR3 reads CASSRGQVETQYF. Written as DNA, the CDR3 is TGTGCCAGTAGTAGAGGACAGGTGGAGACCCAGTACTTC.

The chain carries TRBV12-3 or TRBV12-4 and TRBJ1-1; D unresolved. Between the trimmed V and J ends, which lost 3 bases and 5 bases, there was a span of 7 bases. The CDR3 loop spans 12 amino acids. CDR3 nucleotides: TGTGCCAGCAGTTTGGCTTGGACTGAAGCTTTCTTT. Protein product: CASSLAWTEAFF.